Listed below are T cell receptor beta chains from one sample, sequenced in a study of cytomegalovirus exposure and HLA in healthy donors. Clones were read by immunoSEQ multiplex PCR, and TCRdb kept only the in-frame ones, dropping some. Of under 300,000 clones listed, 80% to 90% are singletons. Input material: PBMCs. The origin of the receptors is a woman under 30 in good health and CMV-seronegative. Each CDR3 is given with its conserved first and last residue. The D gene is left open where the match is weak. Only part of the rows carry a size: once, few, many, or a class if the clone is expanded.

v_call: TRBV18; d_call: TRBD1; j_call: TRBJ1-2; clone_size: NA; cdr3_aa: CASSRTGPTHGYTF; cdr3_nt: TGTGCCAGCTCACGGACAGGGCCAACCCATGGCTACACCTTC
v_call: TRBV4-3; d_call: NA; j_call: TRBJ2-5; clone_size: NA; cdr3_aa: CASSHRGSSRKTQYF; cdr3_nt: TGCGCCAGCAGCCATCGGGGGTCTAGCCGCAAGACCCAGTACTTC
v_call: TRBV20-1; d_call: NA; j_call: TRBJ1-2; clone_size: NA; cdr3_aa: CSWRGYTF; cdr3_nt: TGCAGCTGGAGGGGCTACACCTTC
v_call: TRBV9; d_call: NA; j_call: TRBJ2-1; clone_size: NA; cdr3_aa: CASSGRQDNEQFF; cdr3_nt: TGTGCCAGCAGCGGGAGACAGGACAATGAGCAGTTCTTC
v_call: TRBV7-9; d_call: NA; j_call: TRBJ2-3; clone_size: NA; cdr3_aa: CASSTNTRADTQYF; cdr3_nt: TGTGCCAGCAGCACCAACACACGGGCAGATACGCAGTATTTT
v_call: TRBV30; d_call: TRBD1; j_call: TRBJ2-1; clone_size: NA; cdr3_aa: CAWSIQGANEQFF; cdr3_nt: TGTGCCTGGAGTATACAGGGGGCTAATGAGCAGTTCTTC
v_call: TRBV27; d_call: TRBD1; j_call: TRBJ2-7; clone_size: few; cdr3_aa: CASSLLGQGHEQYF; cdr3_nt: TGTGCCAGCAGTTTATTAGGACAGGGCCACGAGCAGTACTTC
v_call: TRBV11-1; d_call: TRBD1; j_call: TRBJ2-2; clone_size: NA; cdr3_aa: CASSQGPGQANTGELFF; cdr3_nt: TGTGCCAGCAGTCAAGGGCCGGGACAGGCGAACACCGGGGAGCTGTTTTTT
v_call: TRBV19; d_call: NA; j_call: TRBJ1-1; clone_size: NA; cdr3_aa: CATNRGATEAFF; cdr3_nt: TGTGCCACAAATCGGGGGGCCACTGAAGCTTTCTTT
v_call: TRBV11-3; d_call: NA; j_call: TRBJ2-4; clone_size: NA; cdr3_aa: CASSLRRNIQYF; cdr3_nt: TGTGCCAGCAGCTTGCGGCGCAACATTCAGTACTTC
v_call: TRBV5-1; d_call: TRBD2; j_call: TRBJ2-7; clone_size: NA; cdr3_aa: CASSLERGGTYEQYF; cdr3_nt: TGCGCCAGCAGCTTGGAGCGGGGGGGTACCTACGAGCAGTACTTC
v_call: TRBV7-2; d_call: NA; j_call: TRBJ2-7; clone_size: NA; cdr3_aa: CASSLADSNYEQYF; cdr3_nt: TGTGCCAGCAGCTTAGCGGACTCAAACTACGAGCAGTACTTC
v_call: TRBV4-1; d_call: TRBD1; j_call: TRBJ2-1; clone_size: NA; cdr3_aa: CASSGRGGERNEQFF; cdr3_nt: TGCGCCAGCAGCGGACGAGGGGGCGAAAGGAATGAGCAGTTCTTC
v_call: TRBV19; d_call: TRBD1; j_call: TRBJ1-4; clone_size: NA; cdr3_aa: CASSIGWTGVLTNEKLFF; cdr3_nt: TGTGCCAGTAGTATAGGGTGGACAGGGGTACTGACTAATGAAAAACTGTTTTTT
v_call: TRBV6-5; d_call: TRBD2; j_call: TRBJ2-5; clone_size: once; cdr3_aa: CASSSGTSFGETQYF; cdr3_nt: TGTGCCAGCAGTTCCGGGACTAGCTTCGGAGAGACCCAGTACTTC
v_call: TRBV7-2; d_call: NA; j_call: TRBJ1-3; clone_size: NA; cdr3_aa: CASSSPGALGNTIYF; cdr3_nt: TGTGCCAGCAGCTCCCCAGGGGCTCTGGGAAACACCATATATTTT
v_call: TRBV10-3; d_call: TRBD2; j_call: TRBJ2-1; clone_size: NA; cdr3_aa: CAISVTSGHPFF; cdr3_nt: TGTGCCATCAGTGTCACTAGCGGGCATCCGTTCTTC
v_call: TRBV6-5; d_call: NA; j_call: TRBJ2-1; clone_size: NA; cdr3_aa: CASSEADSYNEQFF; cdr3_nt: TGTGCCAGCAGTGAGGCAGACTCCTACAATGAGCAGTTCTTC
v_call: TRBV5-4; d_call: TRBD1; j_call: TRBJ1-2; clone_size: NA; cdr3_aa: CASSRGQENYGYTF; cdr3_nt: TGTGCCAGCAGCCGTGGACAGGAGAACTATGGCTACACCTTC
v_call: TRBV7-3; d_call: NA; j_call: TRBJ2-1; clone_size: NA; cdr3_aa: CASSLWTTFSSYNEQFF; cdr3_nt: TGTGCCAGCAGCTTGTGGACAACTTTTAGCTCCTACAATGAGCAGTTCTTC
v_call: TRBV2; d_call: TRBD2; j_call: TRBJ2-5; clone_size: NA; cdr3_aa: CASSDPASGSETQYF; cdr3_nt: TGTGCCAGCAGTGATCCCGCTAGCGGGAGTGAGACCCAGTACTTC
v_call: TRBV7-9; d_call: TRBD1; j_call: TRBJ1-2; clone_size: NA; cdr3_aa: CASFPGTGNLNYGYTF; cdr3_nt: TGTGCCAGCTTCCCCGGGACAGGGAACCTTAACTATGGCTACACCTTC
v_call: TRBV9; d_call: NA; j_call: TRBJ2-3; clone_size: NA; cdr3_aa: CASTWGQGNTDTQYF; cdr3_nt: TGTGCCAGCACCTGGGGGCAGGGGAACACAGATACGCAGTATTTT
v_call: TRBV2; d_call: NA; j_call: TRBJ1-5; clone_size: NA; cdr3_aa: CASSDGVITARGLGPNQPQHF; cdr3_nt: TGTGCCAGCAGTGATGGTGTTATCACGGCACGGGGTTTAGGCCCAAATCAGCCCCAGCATTTT
v_call: TRBV6-1; d_call: NA; j_call: TRBJ2-1; clone_size: NA; cdr3_aa: CASSGDSPFIAYNEQFF; cdr3_nt: TGTGCCAGCAGTGGAGACAGCCCGTTTATTGCCTACAATGAGCAGTTCTTC
v_call: TRBV29-1; d_call: NA; j_call: TRBJ1-3; clone_size: NA; cdr3_aa: CSVKNSGGATGNTIYF; cdr3_nt: TGCAGCGTTAAAAATTCGGGGGGCGCGACGGGAAACACCATATATTTT
v_call: TRBV19; d_call: NA; j_call: TRBJ2-1; clone_size: once; cdr3_aa: CASSMLGAGYNEQFF; cdr3_nt: TGTGCCAGTAGTATGCTGGGGGCCGGCTACAATGAGCAGTTCTTC
v_call: TRBV18; d_call: NA; j_call: TRBJ2-1; clone_size: NA; cdr3_aa: CASSRFSDNEQFF; cdr3_nt: TGTGCCAGCTCACGGTTTTCGGACAATGAGCAGTTCTTC
v_call: TRBV11-2; d_call: NA; j_call: TRBJ1-1; clone_size: NA; cdr3_aa: CASSSRTGTGEAFF; cdr3_nt: TGTGCCAGCAGCTCCCGGACGGGGACTGGTGAAGCTTTCTTT
v_call: TRBV25-1; d_call: TRBD2; j_call: TRBJ2-7; clone_size: NA; cdr3_aa: CASSAFGLAGLYEQYF; cdr3_nt: TGTGCCAGCAGTGCCTTCGGACTAGCGGGACTCTACGAGCAGTACTTC
v_call: TRBV19; d_call: TRBD1; j_call: TRBJ1-4; clone_size: NA; cdr3_aa: CASSTQQGAKLFF; cdr3_nt: TGTGCCAGTAGTACCCAACAGGGGGCCAAACTGTTTTTT
v_call: TRBV6-5; d_call: NA; j_call: TRBJ2-3; clone_size: NA; cdr3_aa: CASSYSIPWGADTQYF; cdr3_nt: TGTGCCAGCAGTTACTCGATCCCCTGGGGAGCAGATACGCAGTATTTT
v_call: TRBV4-3; d_call: TRBD1; j_call: TRBJ2-1; clone_size: few; cdr3_aa: CASSQDLGGGYNEQFF; cdr3_nt: TGCGCCAGCAGCCAAGATTTAGGGGGCGGGTACAATGAGCAGTTCTTC
v_call: TRBV29-1; d_call: NA; j_call: TRBJ1-1; clone_size: NA; cdr3_aa: CSVTGSSNTEAFF; cdr3_nt: TGCAGCGTTACCGGGTCTTCGAACACTGAAGCTTTCTTT
v_call: TRBV11-2; d_call: TRBD1; j_call: TRBJ1-4; clone_size: NA; cdr3_aa: CASSLEPGGEKLFF; cdr3_nt: TGTGCCAGCAGCTTAGAGCCAGGGGGGGAAAAACTGTTTTTT
v_call: TRBV13; d_call: NA; j_call: TRBJ2-3; clone_size: NA; cdr3_aa: CASSLVGVISAF; cdr3_nt: TGTGCCAGCAGCTTAGTCGGGGTAATTAGTGCTTTT
v_call: TRBV28; d_call: NA; j_call: TRBJ2-7; clone_size: NA; cdr3_aa: CASSFPLSGDEQYF; cdr3_nt: TGTGCCAGCAGTTTCCCTCTCTCGGGGGACGAGCAGTACTTC
v_call: TRBV5-1; d_call: NA; j_call: TRBJ1-1; clone_size: NA; cdr3_aa: CASGNGRTEAFF; cdr3_nt: TGCGCCAGCGGCAATGGGAGGACTGAAGCTTTCTTT